Shown below are 10 T cell receptor beta chains from a single sample sequenced in a study of Tregs in tolerant kidney transplant recipients. This table comes from immunoSEQ multiplex PCR, and its TCRdb copy is limited to in-frame clones, with some not included. The sample lists tens of thousands of clones, approximately 89% seen once, with approximately 0.35% in the top ten. Sequenced here: Tregs from blood, sampled before the transplant. The receptor source for this set is a human donor who received a combined kidney and bone marrow transplant.

The V call is TRBV6-4, the J call TRBJ1-3; the D gene is possibly TRBD1 (5 bases). V lost 2 bases, J lost 0 bases, and 35 bases lay in between. From germline, CDR1 is MRHNA and CDR2 SNTAGT. The CDR3 runs to 24 residues. CDR3 in DNA: TGTGCCAGCAGTGACCCGGGGCAGCGGGGCGGAAGTTTCCTCTCTCCCCTCTCTGGAAACACCATATATTTT. This translates into CASSDPGQRGGSFLSPLSGNTIYF.

This chain's CDR3 is CASSLIAGGGTDTQYF. The CDR3 DNA reads as TGTGCCAGCAGCTTAATCGCGGGAGGGGGCACAGATACGCAGTATTTT. This chain links TRBV7-2 with TRBJ2-3, with 9 bases lining up with TRBD2. Germline V gene lookup returns CDR1 SGHTA and CDR2 FQGNSA. The J segment lost 1 base and the V segment lost 2 bases, leaving 4 bases of the junction unmatched. The CDR3 contains 16 residues. Complete variable domain (other parts from reference TRBV7-2 and TRBJ2-3): GAGVSQSPSNKVTEKGKDVELRCDPISGHTALYWYRQSLGQGLEFLIYFQGNSAPDKSGLPSDRFSAERTGGSVSTLTIQRTQQEDSAVYLCASSLIAGGGTDTQYFGPGTRLTVL.

This sequence joins TRBV10-1 and TRBJ2-3, with D maybe TRBD1 (6 bases). This CDR3 spans 15 amino acids. The ends were cut back, 1 base at V and 1 base at J, with 9 bases in the middle. Germline assignment: CDR1 WNHNN and CDR2 SYGVQD (reference sequence). The CDR3, as DNA: TGCGCCAGCAGTGAGTACAGGGCTGGCACAGATACGCAGTATTTT. Protein: CASSEYRAGTDTQYF.

The chain links TRBV4-1 to TRBJ2-3, with 14 nucleotides matching TRBD2. CDR1 and CDR2 from the germline V gene are MGHRA and YSYEKL. This CDR3 has 17 residues. Germline trimming cut 0 bases from V and 5 bases from J; bases unmatched to any gene: 4. DNA of the CDR3: TGCGCCAGCAGCCAAGATCGCGGGACTAGCGGGAGAGATACGCAGTATTTT. Protein product: CASSQDRGTSGRDTQYF.

The chain recombines TRBV5-1 with TRBJ1-2, with D hard to call. Trimming took off 4 bases at V and 0 bases at J, with 13 bases between the two ends. There are 15 residues in the CDR3. Per germline, CDR1 SGHRS and CDR2 YFSETQ. CDR3 sequence: CASSPLLPTNYGYTF. The CDR3 bases are TGCGCCAGCAGCCCCCTCTTGCCTACTAACTATGGCTACACCTTC.

The genes are TRBV6-6 and TRBJ1-5; D may be TRBD1 (6 bases). The CDR3 runs to 15 residues. Germline V gene data show CDR1 as MNHNY and CDR2 as SVGAGI (reference sequence). The V end lost 1 base, the J end lost 0 bases, and 7 bases lay between the germline ends. The DNA of the CDR3 is TGTGCCAGCAGTTACTACAGGGATAGCAATCAGCCCCAGCATTTT. Its translation: CASSYYRDSNQPQHF.

The genes are TRBV28 and TRBJ1-2, with 8 bases that match TRBD1. CDR3 size: 12 residues. The ends lost 4 bases at V and 8 bases at J; junction bases unmatched: 3. Germline V gene data show CDR1 as MDHEN and CDR2 as SYDVKM. The CDR3 reads CASSSGGLGYTF. In nucleotides, the CDR3 is TGTGCCAGCAGTTCAGGGGGCCTGGGCTACACCTTC.

The chain is built from TRBV7-2 and TRBJ1-1, with D unclear. With 2 bases removed from V and 1 base from J, the gap between germline ends came to 8 bases. This CDR3 has 14 residues. In germline, CDR1 is SGHTA, CDR2 FQGNSA. This CDR3 reads CASSLYYQNTEAFF. Written as DNA, the CDR3 is TGTGCCAGCAGCTTATACTATCAGAACACTGAAGCTTTCTTT. The full variable domain, in which reference TRBV7-2 and TRBJ1-1 provide the parts outside the CDR3, is GAGVSQSPSNKVTEKGKDVELRCDPISGHTALYWYRQSLGQGLEFLIYFQGNSAPDKSGLPSDRFSAERTGGSVSTLTIQRTQQEDSAVYLCASSLYYQNTEAFFGQGTRLTVV.

CDR3 in DNA: TGTGCCAGTAAAGGTACAGGGACCTCCTACGAGCAGTACTTC. This sequence encodes CASKGTGTSYEQYF. V usage is TRBV19 and J usage is TRBJ2-7; D is possibly TRBD1 (6 bases). The germline gives CDR1 LNHDA, CDR2 SQIVND (reference sequence). The V and J ends lost 7 bases and 0 bases respectively, with 13 bases between them. This CDR3 comprises 14 residues. The full variable domain, in which reference TRBV19 and TRBJ2-7 provide the parts outside the CDR3, is DGGITQSPKYLFRKEGQNVTLSCEQNLNHDAMYWYRQDPGQGLRLIYYSQIVNDFQKGDIAEGYSVSREKKESFPLTVTSAQKNPTAFYLCASKGTGTSYEQYFGPGTRLTVT.

CDR3 region: CASSLSSGTLRNTIYF. The DNA for the CDR3 is TGTGCCAGCAGTTTATCCTCCGGGACCTTGAGAAACACCATATATTTT. J is TRBJ1-3 and V is TRBV28, with a weak D call TRBD1 (5 bases). The CDR3 covers 16 residues. CDR1 is MDHEN, CDR2 SYDVKM, per germline. Trimming shortened V by 1 base and J by 5 bases, and 15 bases separated the two germline ends.